The present T cell receptor beta chain was sequenced within a study of control samples from healthy donors and cancer patients. Trimming shortened V by 0 bases and J by 4 bases, and 7 bases separated the two germline ends. The CDR3 sequence is 13 residues long. Germline V gene lookup returns CDR1 GTSNPN and CDR2 SVGIG (reference sequence). The data were produced by immunoSEQ multiplex PCR, yet TCRdb's version contains in-frame clones alone and is incomplete. The data show 130,000 or so clones, 91% seen once. This TCR derives from a man aged 18 to 30 in good health. This rearrangement joins TRBV30 to TRBJ1-3, with D possibly TRBD1 on 5 matching bases. Sequenced material: blood. The CDR3 is CAWSVGVGNTIYF. In DNA form, the CDR3 reads TGTGCCTGGAGTGTAGGGGTCGGAAACACCATATATTTT.